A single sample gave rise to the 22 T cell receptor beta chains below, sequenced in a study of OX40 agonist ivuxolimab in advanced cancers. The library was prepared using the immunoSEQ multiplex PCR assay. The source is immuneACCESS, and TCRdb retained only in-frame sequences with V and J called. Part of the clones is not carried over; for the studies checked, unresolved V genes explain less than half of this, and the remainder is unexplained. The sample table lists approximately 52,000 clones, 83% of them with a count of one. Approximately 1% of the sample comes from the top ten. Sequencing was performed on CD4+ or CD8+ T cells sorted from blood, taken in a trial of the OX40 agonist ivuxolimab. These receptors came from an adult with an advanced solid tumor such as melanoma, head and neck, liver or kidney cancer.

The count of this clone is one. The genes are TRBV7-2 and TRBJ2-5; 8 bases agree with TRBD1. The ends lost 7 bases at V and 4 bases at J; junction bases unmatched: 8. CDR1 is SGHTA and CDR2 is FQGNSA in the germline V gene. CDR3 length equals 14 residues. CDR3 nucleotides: TGTGCCAGCACCCTCGGACAGGGCCTAGAGACCCAGTACTTC. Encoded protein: CASTLGQGLETQYF.

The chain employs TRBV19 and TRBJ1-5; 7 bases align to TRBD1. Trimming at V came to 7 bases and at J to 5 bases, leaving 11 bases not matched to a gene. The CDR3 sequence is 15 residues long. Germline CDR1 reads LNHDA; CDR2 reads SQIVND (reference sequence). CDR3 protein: CASTETGSVDQPQHF. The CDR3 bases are TGTGCCAGTACTGAGACAGGGTCCGTTGATCAGCCCCAGCATTTT.

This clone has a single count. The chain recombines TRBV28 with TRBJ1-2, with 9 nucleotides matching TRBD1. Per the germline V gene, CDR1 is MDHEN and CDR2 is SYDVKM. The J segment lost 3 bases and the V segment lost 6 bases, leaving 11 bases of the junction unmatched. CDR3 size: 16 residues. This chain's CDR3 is CASRPPGQGNYYGYTF. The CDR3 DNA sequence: TGTGCCAGCAGGCCCCCGGGACAGGGTAACTACTATGGCTACACCTTC.

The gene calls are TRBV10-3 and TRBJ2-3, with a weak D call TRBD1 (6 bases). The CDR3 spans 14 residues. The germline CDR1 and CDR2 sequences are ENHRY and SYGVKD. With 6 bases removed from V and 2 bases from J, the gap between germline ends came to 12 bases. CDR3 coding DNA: TGTGCCATCAGGAGGGGGTCAGACACAGATACGCAGTATTTT. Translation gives CAIRRGSDTDTQYF.

The CDR3 sequence: CASSLARNEQFF. The CDR3 bases are TGTGCCAGCAGCTTAGCGCGTAATGAGCAGTTCTTC. The J gene is TRBJ2-1, the V gene TRBV7-2; D is unclear. There are 12 residues in the CDR3. In germline, CDR1 is SGHTA, CDR2 FQGNSA. Trimming removed 0 bases from V and 7 bases from J, with 4 bases in between.

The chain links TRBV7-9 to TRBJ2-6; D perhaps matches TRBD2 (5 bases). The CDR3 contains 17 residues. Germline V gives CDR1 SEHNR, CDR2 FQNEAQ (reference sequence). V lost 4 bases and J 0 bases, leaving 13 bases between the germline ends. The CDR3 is CASSSTGRDSGANVLTF. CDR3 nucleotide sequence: TGTGCCAGCAGCTCCACGGGTCGGGACTCTGGGGCCAACGTCCTGACTTTC.

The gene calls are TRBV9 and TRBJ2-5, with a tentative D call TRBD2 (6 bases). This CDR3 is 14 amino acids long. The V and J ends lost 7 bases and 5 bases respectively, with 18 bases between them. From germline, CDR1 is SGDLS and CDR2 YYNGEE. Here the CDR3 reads CASGRRQFQETQYF. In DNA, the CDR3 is TGTGCCAGCGGGAGGAGGCAGTTTCAGGAGACCCAGTACTTC. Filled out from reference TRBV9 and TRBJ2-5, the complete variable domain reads DSGVTQTPKHLITATGQRVTLRCSPRSGDLSVYWYQQSLDQGLQFLIQYYNGEERAKGNILERFSAQQFPDLHSELNLSSLELGDSALYFCASGRRQFQETQYFGPGTRLLVL.

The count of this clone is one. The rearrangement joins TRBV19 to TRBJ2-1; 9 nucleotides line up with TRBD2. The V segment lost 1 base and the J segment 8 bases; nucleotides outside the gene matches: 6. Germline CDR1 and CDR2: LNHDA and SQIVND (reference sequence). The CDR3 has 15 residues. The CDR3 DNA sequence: TGTGCCAGTAGTATAGGCGGGGGGGCCTTTGATGAGCAGTTCTTC. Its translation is CASSIGGGAFDEQFF.

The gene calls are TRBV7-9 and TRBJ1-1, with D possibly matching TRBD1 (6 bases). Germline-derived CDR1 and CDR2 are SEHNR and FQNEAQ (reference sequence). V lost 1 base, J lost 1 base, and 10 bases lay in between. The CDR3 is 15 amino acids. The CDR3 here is CASSLVAGANTEAFF. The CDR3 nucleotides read TGTGCCAGCAGCTTAGTAGCGGGGGCGAACACTGAAGCTTTCTTT.

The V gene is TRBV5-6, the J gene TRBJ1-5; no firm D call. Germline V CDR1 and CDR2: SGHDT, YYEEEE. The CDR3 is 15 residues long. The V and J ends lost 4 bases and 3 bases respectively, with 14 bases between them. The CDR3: CASSRRAAYNQPQHF. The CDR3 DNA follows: TGTGCCAGCAGCCGCCGGGCCGCCTACAATCAGCCCCAGCATTTT.

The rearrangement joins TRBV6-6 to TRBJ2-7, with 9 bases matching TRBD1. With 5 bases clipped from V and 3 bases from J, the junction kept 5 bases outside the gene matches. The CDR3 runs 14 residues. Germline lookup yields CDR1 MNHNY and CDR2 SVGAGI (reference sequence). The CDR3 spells CASSQGTGLYEQYF. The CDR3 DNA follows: TGTGCCAGCAGTCAGGGGACAGGGCTCTACGAGCAGTACTTC.

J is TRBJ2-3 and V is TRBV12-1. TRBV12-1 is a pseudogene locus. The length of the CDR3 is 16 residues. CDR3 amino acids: CASSYLVGGPGYTQYF. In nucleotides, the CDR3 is TGTGCCAGCAGTTATCTCGTGGGGGGCCCGGGGTATACGCAGTATTTT.

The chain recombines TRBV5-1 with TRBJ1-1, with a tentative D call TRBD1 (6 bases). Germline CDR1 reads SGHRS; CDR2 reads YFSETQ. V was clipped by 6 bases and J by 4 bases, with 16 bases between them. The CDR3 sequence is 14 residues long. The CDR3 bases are TGCGCCAGCAATAAGGGGGGTGGCGGCACTGAAGCTTTCTTT. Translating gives CASNKGGGGTEAFF.

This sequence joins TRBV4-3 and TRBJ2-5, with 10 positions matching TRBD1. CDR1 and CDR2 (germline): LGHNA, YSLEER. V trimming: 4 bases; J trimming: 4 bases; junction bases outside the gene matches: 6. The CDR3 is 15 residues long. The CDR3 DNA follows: TGCGCCAGCAGCCTCGGACAGGGGGGTGGAGAGACCCAGTACTTC. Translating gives CASSLGQGGGETQYF.

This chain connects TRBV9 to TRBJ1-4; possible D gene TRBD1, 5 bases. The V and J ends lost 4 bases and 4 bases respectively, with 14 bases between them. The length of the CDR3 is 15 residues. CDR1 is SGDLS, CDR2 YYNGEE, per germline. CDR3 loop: CASSSSKGFNEKLFF. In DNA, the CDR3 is TGTGCCAGCAGCTCTTCTAAGGGGTTTAATGAAAAACTGTTTTTT.

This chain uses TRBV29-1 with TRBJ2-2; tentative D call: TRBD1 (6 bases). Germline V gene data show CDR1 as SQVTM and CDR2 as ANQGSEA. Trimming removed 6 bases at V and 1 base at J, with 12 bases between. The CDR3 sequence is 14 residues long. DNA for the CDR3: TGCAGCGTACTCAGGGGAAAGAACACCGGGGAGCTGTTTTTT. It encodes CSVLRGKNTGELFF.

The DNA for the CDR3 is TGTGCCAGCAGTGTGATAGCGGGGGCTGATACGCAGTATTTT. This codes for CASSVIAGADTQYF. J is TRBJ2-3 and V is TRBV2; 9 bases map to TRBD2. Germline V gene sequence: CDR1 SNHLY, CDR2 FYNNEI. The CDR3 spans 14 residues. V gave up 4 bases and J gave up 6 bases; unmatched junction bases: 5.

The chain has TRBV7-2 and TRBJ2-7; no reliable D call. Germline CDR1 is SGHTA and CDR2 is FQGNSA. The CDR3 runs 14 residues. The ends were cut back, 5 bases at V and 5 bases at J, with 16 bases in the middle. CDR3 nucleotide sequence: TGTGCCAGCAGCCTCCTACCCGAAACGGACGAGCAGTACTTC. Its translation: CASSLLPETDEQYF.

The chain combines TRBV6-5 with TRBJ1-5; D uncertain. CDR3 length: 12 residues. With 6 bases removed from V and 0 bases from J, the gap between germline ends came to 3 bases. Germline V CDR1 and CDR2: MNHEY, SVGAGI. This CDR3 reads CASRGSNQPQHF. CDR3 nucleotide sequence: TGTGCCAGCAGGGGTAGCAATCAGCCCCAGCATTTT.

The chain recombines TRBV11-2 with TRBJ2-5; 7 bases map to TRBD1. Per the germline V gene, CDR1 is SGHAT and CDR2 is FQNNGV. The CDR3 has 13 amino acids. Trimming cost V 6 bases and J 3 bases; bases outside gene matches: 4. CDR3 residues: CASSRDSKETQYF. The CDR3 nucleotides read TGTGCCAGCAGTCGGGACAGCAAAGAGACCCAGTACTTC. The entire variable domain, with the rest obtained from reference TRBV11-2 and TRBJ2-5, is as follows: EAGVAQSPRYKIIEKRQSVAFWCNPISGHATLYWYQQILGQGPKLLIQFQNNGVVDDSQLPKDRFSAERLKGVDSTLKIQPAKLEDSAVYLCASSRDSKETQYFGPGTRLLVL.

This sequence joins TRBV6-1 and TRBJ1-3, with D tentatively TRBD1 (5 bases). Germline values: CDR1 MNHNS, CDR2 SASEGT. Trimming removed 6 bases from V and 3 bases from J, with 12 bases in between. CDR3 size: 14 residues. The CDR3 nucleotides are TGTGCCAGCAGGGGACGAGACAATGGAAACACCATATATTTT. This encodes CASRGRDNGNTIYF.

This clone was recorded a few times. DNA for the CDR3: TGTGCCAGCAGTTCGGACAGGAGCACCGGGGAGCTGTTTTTT. Amino acid sequence: CASSSDRSTGELFF. V and J are TRBV7-8 and TRBJ2-2, with 7 bases fitting TRBD1. The CDR3 extends over 14 amino acids. Germline V gives CDR1 SGHVS, CDR2 FQNEAQ. Trimming removed 6 bases from V and 4 bases from J; junction bases left unmatched: 5.